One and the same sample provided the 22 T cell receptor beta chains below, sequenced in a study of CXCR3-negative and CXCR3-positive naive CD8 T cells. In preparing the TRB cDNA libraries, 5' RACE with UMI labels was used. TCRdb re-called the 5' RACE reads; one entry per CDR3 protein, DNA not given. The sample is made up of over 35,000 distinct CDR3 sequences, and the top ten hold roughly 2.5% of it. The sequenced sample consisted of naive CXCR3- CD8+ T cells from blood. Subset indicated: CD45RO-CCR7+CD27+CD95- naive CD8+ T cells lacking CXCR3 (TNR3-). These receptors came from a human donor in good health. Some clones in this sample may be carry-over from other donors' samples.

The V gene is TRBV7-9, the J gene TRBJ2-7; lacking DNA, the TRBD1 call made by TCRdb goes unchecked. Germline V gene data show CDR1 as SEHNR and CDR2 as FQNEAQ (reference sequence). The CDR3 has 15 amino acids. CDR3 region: CASSLAWGVGYEQYF.

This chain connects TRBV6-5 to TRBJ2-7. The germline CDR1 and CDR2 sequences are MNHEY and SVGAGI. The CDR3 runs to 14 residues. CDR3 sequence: CASSYSGRNYEQYF.

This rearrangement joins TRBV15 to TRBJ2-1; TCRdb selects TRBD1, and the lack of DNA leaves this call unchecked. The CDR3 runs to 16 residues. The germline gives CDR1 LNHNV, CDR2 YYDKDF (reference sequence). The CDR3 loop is CATSRDLGTVYNEQFF. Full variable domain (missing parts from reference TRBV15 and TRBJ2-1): DAMVIQNPRYQVTQFGKPVTLSCSQTLNHNVMYWYQQKSSQAPKLLFHYYDKDFNNEADTPDNFQSRRPNTSFCFLDIRSPGLGDTAMYLCATSRDLGTVYNEQFFGPGTRLTVL.

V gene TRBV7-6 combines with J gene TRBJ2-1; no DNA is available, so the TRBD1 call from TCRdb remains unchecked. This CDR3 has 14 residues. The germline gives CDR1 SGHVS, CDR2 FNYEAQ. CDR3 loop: CASSLGAGDSEQFF.

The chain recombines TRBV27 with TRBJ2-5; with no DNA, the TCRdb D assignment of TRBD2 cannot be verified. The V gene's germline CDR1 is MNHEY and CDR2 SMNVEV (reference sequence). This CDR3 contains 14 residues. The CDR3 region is CASSPPDRAETQYF.

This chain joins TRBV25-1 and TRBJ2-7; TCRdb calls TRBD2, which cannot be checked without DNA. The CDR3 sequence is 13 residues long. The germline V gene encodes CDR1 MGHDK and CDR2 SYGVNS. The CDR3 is CASSVMGAYEQYF.

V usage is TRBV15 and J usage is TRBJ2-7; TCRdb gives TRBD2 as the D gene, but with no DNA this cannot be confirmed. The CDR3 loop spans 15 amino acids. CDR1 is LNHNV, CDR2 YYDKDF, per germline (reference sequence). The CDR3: CATSRESGSGYEQYF.

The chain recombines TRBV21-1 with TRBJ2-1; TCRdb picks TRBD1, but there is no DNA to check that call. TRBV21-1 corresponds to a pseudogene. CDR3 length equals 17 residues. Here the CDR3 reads CASNMGPGQGPYNEQFF.

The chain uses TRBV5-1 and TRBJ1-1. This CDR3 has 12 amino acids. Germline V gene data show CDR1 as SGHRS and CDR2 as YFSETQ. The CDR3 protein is CASSFLGAEAFF.

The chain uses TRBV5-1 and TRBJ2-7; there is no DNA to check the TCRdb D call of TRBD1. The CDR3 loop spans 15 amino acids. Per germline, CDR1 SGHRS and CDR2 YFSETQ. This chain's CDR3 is CASSTQTLPRGEQYF.

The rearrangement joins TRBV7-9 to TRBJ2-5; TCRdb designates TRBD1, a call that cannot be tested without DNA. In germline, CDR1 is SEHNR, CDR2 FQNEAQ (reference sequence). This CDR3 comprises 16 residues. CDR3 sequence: CASSPTGTRNQLTQYF.

This CDR3 reads CASSRGQGGEQYF. V usage is TRBV4-1 and J usage is TRBJ2-7; TCRdb's D call, TRBD1, is unchecked because there is no DNA. The CDR3 length is 13 residues. Per germline, CDR1 MGHRA and CDR2 YSYEKL.

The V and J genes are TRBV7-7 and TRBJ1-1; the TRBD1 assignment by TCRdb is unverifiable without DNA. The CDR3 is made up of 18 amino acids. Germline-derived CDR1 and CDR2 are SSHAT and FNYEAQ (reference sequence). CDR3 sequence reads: CASSLRTYPTPGNTEAFF.

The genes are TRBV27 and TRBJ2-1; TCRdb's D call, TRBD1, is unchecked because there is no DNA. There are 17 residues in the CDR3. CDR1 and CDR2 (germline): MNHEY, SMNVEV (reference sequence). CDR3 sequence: CASSTNQETGRYNEQFF.

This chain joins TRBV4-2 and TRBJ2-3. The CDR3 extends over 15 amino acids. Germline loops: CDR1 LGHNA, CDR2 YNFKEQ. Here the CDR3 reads CASSQEVGYVDTQYF.

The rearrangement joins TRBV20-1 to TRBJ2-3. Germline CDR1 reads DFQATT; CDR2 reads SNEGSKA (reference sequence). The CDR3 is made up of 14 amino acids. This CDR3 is CSSRAETSTDTQYF.

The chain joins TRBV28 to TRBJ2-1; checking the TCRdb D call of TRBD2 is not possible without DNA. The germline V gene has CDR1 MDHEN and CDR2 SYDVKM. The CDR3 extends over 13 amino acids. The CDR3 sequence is CASTREPDNEQFF.

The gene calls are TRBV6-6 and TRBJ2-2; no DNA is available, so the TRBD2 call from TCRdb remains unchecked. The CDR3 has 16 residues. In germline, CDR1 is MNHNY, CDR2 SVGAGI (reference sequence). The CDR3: CASSYILAGGTGELFF.

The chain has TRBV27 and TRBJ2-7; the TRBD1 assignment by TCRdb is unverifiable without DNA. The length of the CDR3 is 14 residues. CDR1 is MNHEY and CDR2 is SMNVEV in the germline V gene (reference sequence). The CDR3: CASSLSRTRYEQYF.

The CDR3 here is CASRGWNPPPGNTIYF. V gene TRBV28 combines with J gene TRBJ1-3. Looked up from germline, CDR1 is MDHEN and CDR2 is SYDVKM. The CDR3 is 16 residues long.

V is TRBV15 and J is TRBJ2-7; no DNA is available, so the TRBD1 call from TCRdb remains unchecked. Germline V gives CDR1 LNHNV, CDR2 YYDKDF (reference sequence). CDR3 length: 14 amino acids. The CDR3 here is CATSAWTDSYEQYF.

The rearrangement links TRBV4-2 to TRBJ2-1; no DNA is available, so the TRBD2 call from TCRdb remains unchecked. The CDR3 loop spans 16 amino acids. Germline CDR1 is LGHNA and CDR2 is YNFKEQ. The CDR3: CASSQALAGGRDEQFF.